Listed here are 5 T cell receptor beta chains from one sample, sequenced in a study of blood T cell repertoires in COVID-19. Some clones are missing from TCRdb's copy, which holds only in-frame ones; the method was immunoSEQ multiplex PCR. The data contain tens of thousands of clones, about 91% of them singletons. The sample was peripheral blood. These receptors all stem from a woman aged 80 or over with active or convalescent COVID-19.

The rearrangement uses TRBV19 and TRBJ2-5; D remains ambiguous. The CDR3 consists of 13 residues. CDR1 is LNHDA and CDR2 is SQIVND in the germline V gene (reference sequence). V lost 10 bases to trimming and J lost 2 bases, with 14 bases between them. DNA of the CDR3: TGTGCCACTGCGGATCGCGTACAAGAGACCCAGTACTTC. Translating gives CATADRVQETQYF.

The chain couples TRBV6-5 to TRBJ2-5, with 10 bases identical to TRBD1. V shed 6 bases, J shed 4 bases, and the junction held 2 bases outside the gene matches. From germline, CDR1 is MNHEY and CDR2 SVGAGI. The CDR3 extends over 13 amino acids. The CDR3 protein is CASRDRGRETQYF. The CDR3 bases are TGTGCCAGCAGGGACAGGGGGAGAGAGACCCAGTACTTC.

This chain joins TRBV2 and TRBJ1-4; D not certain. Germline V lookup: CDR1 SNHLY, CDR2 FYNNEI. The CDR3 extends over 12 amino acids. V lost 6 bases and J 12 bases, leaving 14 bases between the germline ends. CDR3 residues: CASRAEDLELFF. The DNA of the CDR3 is TGTGCCAGCAGGGCAGAGGATTTAGAACTGTTTTTT.

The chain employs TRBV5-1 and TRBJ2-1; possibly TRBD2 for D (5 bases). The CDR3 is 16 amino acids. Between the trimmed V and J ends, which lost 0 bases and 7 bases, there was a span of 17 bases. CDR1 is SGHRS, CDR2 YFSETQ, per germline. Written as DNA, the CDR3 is TGCGCCAGCAGCTTGGCGGCTAGCACCTTGGGAAATGAGCAGTTCTTC. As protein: CASSLAASTLGNEQFF.

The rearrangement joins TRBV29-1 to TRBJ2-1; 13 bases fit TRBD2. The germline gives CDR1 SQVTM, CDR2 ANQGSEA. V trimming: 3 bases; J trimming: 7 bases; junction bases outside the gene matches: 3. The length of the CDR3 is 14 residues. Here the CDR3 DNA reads TGCAGCGTTGATGGACTAGCGGGGGAAAATGAGCAGTTCTTC. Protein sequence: CSVDGLAGENEQFF.